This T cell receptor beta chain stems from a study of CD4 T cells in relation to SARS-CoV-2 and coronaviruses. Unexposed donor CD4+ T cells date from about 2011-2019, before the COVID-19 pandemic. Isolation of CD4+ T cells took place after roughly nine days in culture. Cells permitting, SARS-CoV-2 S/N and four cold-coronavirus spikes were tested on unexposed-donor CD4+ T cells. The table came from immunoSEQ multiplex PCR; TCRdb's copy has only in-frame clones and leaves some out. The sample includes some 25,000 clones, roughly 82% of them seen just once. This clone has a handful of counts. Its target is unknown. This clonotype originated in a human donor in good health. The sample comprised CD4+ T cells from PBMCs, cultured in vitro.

Here the CDR3 DNA reads TGTGCCAGCAGGGGGACACTAAGCTCCTATAATTCACCCCTCCACTTT. Translated, it gives CASRGTLSSYNSPLHF. The genes are TRBV2 and TRBJ1-6, with a possible D match to TRBD1 (6 bases). The CDR3 length is 16 residues. Trimming took 6 bases from V and 0 from J, leaving 12 bases between them. Germline CDR1 reads SNHLY; CDR2 reads FYNNEI. The whole variable domain, remainder taken from reference TRBV2 and TRBJ1-6, is EPEVTQTPSHQVTQMGQEVILRCVPISNHLYFYWYRQILGQKVEFLVSFYNNEISEKSEIFDDQFSVERPDGSNFTLKIRSTKLEDSAMYFCASRGTLSSYNSPLHFGNGTRLTVT.